These 26 T cell receptor beta chains came from one sample sequenced in a study of blood T cell repertoires in COVID-19. Assay: immunoSEQ multiplex PCR; the TCRdb copy retains only in-frame clones and omits some. The sample consists of about 160,000 clones, around 82% of them appearing once. The sample taken for sequencing was peripheral blood. The source of these receptors is a woman aged 40 to 49 with COVID-19, enrolled during active disease.

The gene calls are TRBV12-3 or TRBV12-4 and TRBJ1-2; the D gene is possibly TRBD1 (6 bases). The length of the CDR3 is 12 residues. The V gene lost 5 bases and the J gene lost 5 bases, with 9 bases spanning the gap. The CDR3 region has the DNA TGTGCCAGCAGTGAGGGACAATATGGCTACACCTTC. It specifies CASSEGQYGYTF.

The rearrangement joins TRBV4-1 to TRBJ1-2; TRBD1 aligns across 8 bases. The germline gives CDR1 MGHRA, CDR2 YSYEKL. The V segment lost 2 bases and the J segment 4 bases; nucleotides outside the gene matches: 9. The CDR3 extends over 16 amino acids. This CDR3 reads CASSQPWDRLSYGYTF. CDR3 coding DNA: TGCGCCAGCAGCCAACCCTGGGACAGGTTGAGCTATGGCTACACCTTC.

This chain uses TRBV27 with TRBJ1-4, with 10 bases identical to TRBD1. This CDR3 region has 15 residues. Germline CDR1 and CDR2: MNHEY and SMNVEV (reference sequence). Trimming cost V 5 bases and J 5 bases; bases outside gene matches: 5. This CDR3 reads CASSHPGQGNEKLFF. The DNA of the CDR3 is TGTGCCAGCAGTCACCCGGGACAGGGGAATGAAAAACTGTTTTTT.

V is TRBV19 and J is TRBJ2-2; D is perhaps TRBD1 (6 bases). The CDR3 spans 12 residues. Trimming stripped 5 bases from V and 6 bases from J, with 7 bases between. Germline V CDR1 and CDR2: LNHDA, SQIVND (reference sequence). The CDR3 protein is CASSEGAGELFF. The CDR3 bases are TGTGCCAGTAGTGAGGGGGCCGGGGAGCTGTTTTTT.

The genes are TRBV27 and TRBJ2-1; 9 bases align to TRBD2. The junction had 5 bases not matched to a gene; V was cut back by 6 bases and J by 5 bases. The CDR3 extends over 14 amino acids. Germline loops: CDR1 MNHEY, CDR2 SMNVEV (reference sequence). Here the CDR3 DNA reads TGTGCCAGCAGGTATAGCGGGGGCCACAATGAGCAGTTCTTC. Protein sequence: CASRYSGGHNEQFF.

The J gene is TRBJ2-5, the V gene TRBV3-1 (or the pseudogene TRBV3-2); TRBD1 matches at 8 bases. Looked up from germline, CDR1 is LGHDT and CDR2 is YNNKEL (reference sequence). J gave up 4 bases and V 1 base, and 8 bases lay outside the gene matches. This CDR3 is built from 16 residues. The CDR3 DNA follows: TGTGCCAGCAGCCAAGGAAGGACAGGGACGGGAGAGACCCAGTACTTC. This codes for CASSQGRTGTGETQYF.

This sequence joins TRBV18 and TRBJ2-3; D uncertain. V was trimmed by 0 bases and J by 5 bases, leaving 9 bases between them. This CDR3 is built from 14 residues. Germline CDR1 and CDR2: KGHSH and LQKENI. This CDR3 is CASSPPGRKDTQYF. CDR3 sequence (DNA): TGTGCCAGCTCACCACCGGGCAGGAAAGATACGCAGTATTTT.

The chain recombines TRBV6-5 with TRBJ1-6; 7 bases are shared with TRBD1. The CDR3 sequence is 13 residues long. From germline, CDR1 is MNHEY and CDR2 SVGAGI. The V and J ends lost 10 bases and 6 bases, in that order; junction bases with no gene match: 6. The CDR3 bases are TGTGCCACCAAGGGACAGCTTAATTCACCCCTCCACTTT. Residues: CATKGQLNSPLHF.

This clone has a handful of counts. The gene calls are TRBV3-1 (or the pseudogene TRBV3-2) and TRBJ1-1, with 8 bases aligning to TRBD1. After removal of 0 bases from V and 3 bases from J, the junction contained 3 bases not matched to a gene. This CDR3 spans 15 amino acids. Germline V CDR1 and CDR2: LGHDT, YNNKEL (reference sequence). CDR3 sequence reads: CASSQEDRDYTEAFF. CDR3 nucleotide sequence: TGTGCCAGCAGCCAAGAGGACAGGGACTACACTGAAGCTTTCTTT.

This clone has a single count. The CDR3 coding sequence is TGCGCCAGCAGTCTCTCTAGGGGCTATGGCTACACCTTC. It specifies CASSLSRGYGYTF. The chain joins TRBV5-1 to TRBJ1-2; tentative D call: TRBD1 (5 bases). Germline V gives CDR1 SGHRS, CDR2 YFSETQ. The CDR3 is 13 residues long. V was shortened by 5 bases and J by 4 bases, with 12 bases between the two germline ends.

The chain recombines TRBV7-8 with TRBJ2-3, with D perhaps TRBD2 (6 bases). Looked up from germline, CDR1 is SGHVS and CDR2 is FQNEAQ. This CDR3 is built from 15 residues. V was shortened by 5 bases and J by 0 bases, with 12 bases between the two germline ends. The CDR3 DNA sequence: TGTGCCAGCAGCGAAGCCGGGAGTAGCACAGATACGCAGTATTTT. Its translation is CASSEAGSSTDTQYF.

V is TRBV7-8 and J is TRBJ2-1, with TRBD2 as a possible D gene (6 bases). The V and J ends lost 2 bases and 5 bases respectively, with 16 bases between them. There are 16 residues in the CDR3. Germline values: CDR1 SGHVS, CDR2 FQNEAQ. The CDR3 region is CASSLPPGGSNNEQFF. As DNA, the CDR3 is TGTGCCAGCAGCTTACCCCCCGGAGGGAGCAACAATGAGCAGTTCTTC.

This clone was observed a handful of times. The rearrangement links TRBV28 to TRBJ1-4; the D is unclear. V was clipped by 7 bases and J by 8 bases, with 11 bases between them. The CDR3 consists of 12 residues. Germline V lookup: CDR1 MDHEN, CDR2 SYDVKM. The CDR3 loop reads CASTTPREKLFF. DNA of the CDR3: TGTGCCAGCACTACCCCCAGGGAAAAACTGTTTTTT.

This clone has a single count. The rearrangement uses TRBV12-3 or TRBV12-4 and TRBJ1-2; D gene unclear. V was pared by 3 bases and J by 4 bases, with 9 bases between. The CDR3 is 13 amino acids. The CDR3 sequence is CASSLSASYGYTF. The CDR3, as DNA: TGTGCCAGCAGTTTGAGCGCGAGCTATGGCTACACCTTC.

Comments on this clone: Other DNA sequences in this specimen translate into the identical CDR3. The rearrangement links TRBV30 to TRBJ1-6; TRBD1 agrees at 7 bases. Germline-derived CDR1 and CDR2 are GTSNPN and SVGIG (reference sequence). This CDR3 contains 13 residues. V shed 0 bases, J shed 7 bases, and the junction held 0 bases outside the gene matches. The CDR3 nucleotides are TGTGCCTGGAGTGTACAGGGGAATTCACCCCTCCACTTT. Its protein product is CAWSVQGNSPLHF.

A single count supports this clone. The chain employs TRBV28 and TRBJ1-1; 7 bases are shared with TRBD1. The V gene's germline CDR1 is MDHEN and CDR2 SYDVKM. CDR3 length: 16 amino acids. After removal of 4 bases from V and 1 base from J, the junction contained 9 bases not matched to a gene. The CDR3 is CASSSPIGGGNTEAFF. The CDR3, as DNA: TGTGCCAGCAGTTCGCCAATAGGGGGCGGGAACACTGAAGCTTTCTTT. Full variable domain (outside the CDR3, taken from reference TRBV28 and TRBJ1-1): DVKVTQSSRYLVKRTGEKVFLECVQDMDHENMFWYRQDPGLGLRLIYFSYDVKMKEKGDIPEGYSVSREKKERFSLILESASTNQTSMYLCASSSPIGGGNTEAFFGQGTRLTVV.

The genes are TRBV5-6 and TRBJ1-1; no definite D call. CDR3 length equals 14 residues. The germline CDR1 and CDR2 sequences are SGHDT and YYEEEE. V was pared by 2 bases and J by 0 bases, with 8 bases between. The CDR3 coding sequence is TGTGCCAGCAGCTTATTTCCCATGAACACTGAAGCTTTCTTT. Translating it yields CASSLFPMNTEAFF.

The CDR3 protein is CASSPSTGNTDTQYF. The DNA of the CDR3 is TGTGCCAGCTCACCATCTACAGGGAACACAGATACGCAGTATTTT. This rearrangement joins TRBV18 to TRBJ2-3; D possibly corresponds to TRBD1 (6 bases). This CDR3 is built from 15 residues. Germline values: CDR1 KGHSH, CDR2 LQKENI. Trimming stripped 2 bases from V and 2 bases from J, with 11 bases between.

The chain joins TRBV5-1 to TRBJ2-3, with 13 positions matching TRBD2. V lost 4 bases, J lost 3 bases, and 11 bases stayed unmatched. The CDR3 is 18 amino acids. The germline CDR1 and CDR2 sequences are SGHRS and YFSETQ. This CDR3 reads CASSPSRRLAGGTDTQYF. CDR3 sequence (DNA): TGCGCCAGCAGCCCCTCCAGAAGACTAGCGGGAGGAACAGATACGCAGTATTTT.

The chain carries TRBV25-1 and TRBJ1-1, with 7 nucleotides matching TRBD1. V was clipped by 3 bases and J by 7 bases; unmatched bases: 5. From germline, CDR1 is MGHDK and CDR2 SYGVNS. This CDR3 has 13 amino acids. In DNA form, the CDR3 reads TGTGCCAGCAGTGACCCTGACAGGGTTGAAGCTTTCTTT. Translation gives CASSDPDRVEAFF.

The chain employs TRBV29-1 and TRBJ2-3, with 12 positions matching TRBD2. The CDR3 extends over 15 amino acids. CDR1 is SQVTM, CDR2 ANQGSEA, per germline. V lost 4 bases and J lost 1; bases outside the gene matches: 3. The CDR3 loop reads CSVVPSGGGTDTQYF. CDR3 coding DNA: TGCAGCGTTGTCCCTAGCGGGGGGGGCACAGATACGCAGTATTTT.

To note about this clone: A read error may account for a junction end that differs from germline. This CDR3 is CSARTGGVLMF. DNA of the CDR3: TGCAGTGCTCGGACAGGGGGCGTTCTTATGTTC. The chain uses TRBV20-1 and TRBJ1-2, with 11 bases aligning to TRBD1. Germline V gives CDR1 DFQATT, CDR2 SNEGSKA (reference sequence). This CDR3 contains 11 residues.

J is TRBJ1-5 and V is TRBV23-1; no clear D. TRBV23-1 is an open reading frame whose function is uncertain. CDR3 length: 19 residues. The V end was cut by 2 bases, the J end by 2 bases, with 22 bases between. CDR3 DNA sequence: TGCGCCAGCAGTCAAGGACTTAGAAGTTCGCGTTGTGGCAATCAGCCCCAGCATTTT. It yields the protein CASSQGLRSSRCGNQPQHF.

V usage is TRBV28 and J usage is TRBJ2-6, with 8 bases identical to TRBD1. Germline V gene sequence: CDR1 MDHEN, CDR2 SYDVKM. V trimming: 6 bases; J trimming: 1 base; junction bases outside the gene matches: 2. The length of the CDR3 is 15 residues. The CDR3 here is CASRRQGSGANVLTF. The CDR3, as DNA: TGTGCCAGCAGGAGACAGGGGTCTGGGGCCAACGTCCTGACTTTC.

This chain uses TRBV4-1 with TRBJ2-7, with 9 nucleotides matching TRBD2. Losses at the gene ends were 4 bases for V and 5 bases for J; bases not matched to a gene: 3. CDR1 and CDR2 from the germline V gene are MGHRA and YSYEKL. The CDR3 covers 13 residues. The CDR3 nucleotides are TGCGCCAGCAGCCTTCTAGCGGGGCACGAGCAGTACGTC. Amino acids: CASSLLAGHEQYV.

The chain is built from TRBV18 and TRBJ2-3; 8 positions match TRBD1. This CDR3 is 14 amino acids long. With 8 bases clipped from V and 6 bases from J, the junction kept 10 bases outside the gene matches. The germline V gene encodes CDR1 KGHSH and CDR2 LQKENI. CDR3 sequence: CASREGQGGDTQYF. The CDR3 DNA reads TGTGCCAGCCGAGAAGGACAGGGCGGGGATACGCAGTATTTT.